The following is a T cell receptor (beta chain) sequence with its context. These data come from a study of patients and donors after allogeneic stem cell transplantation. The germline gives CDR1 SGHVS, CDR2 FQNEAQ. CDR3 length equals 16 residues. V lost 5 bases, J lost 1 base, and 8 bases stayed unmatched. Using its own MiXCR run on the RT-PCR reads, TCRdb lists one record per CDR3 protein. The sample has 25,000 to 40,000 distinct CDR3 sequences; 30% to 40% are singletons. The sample consisted of blood, either unsorted or a sorted T cell fraction (not recorded which). This rearrangement joins TRBV7-8 to TRBJ2-3; 8 nucleotides align to TRBD2. This clonotype was obtained from a human donor who was either an allogeneic HSCT recipient or a stem cell or donor lymphocyte infusion donor (not recorded which). It is not recorded whose cells these are; they may come from a transplant donor. The DNA for the CDR3 is TGTGCCAGCAGCCGCCGAGTAGCGGGGCGCACAGATACGCAGTATTTT. This codes for CASSRRVAGRTDTQYF.